This T cell receptor (beta chain) is drawn from a study of T cells in Graves' hyperthyroidism and ophthalmopathy. Study observations and caveats: Through a model of 13 V-J features, ophthalmopathy was separated from stable hyperthyroidism.

V shed 4 bases, J shed 6 bases, and the junction held 9 bases outside the gene matches. In germline, CDR1 is SGHTA, CDR2 FQGTGA. This CDR3 is built from 16 residues. The table lists this clonotype with many counts. Its antigen is still unknown. RNA transcripts provided the source from which TCR beta CDR3 regions were amplified. With the HTBI primer set, the TCR CDR3 went through a first round of RT-PCR. TCRdb independently ran MiXCR on the multiplex PCR reads; one entry per CDR3 protein. The profile shows under 550,000 distinct CDR3 sequences, about 13% of them singletons. The rearrangement joins TRBV7-3 to TRBJ2-1, with 10 bases identical to TRBD2. What was sequenced was blood. The clonotype comes from a young woman with Graves' hyperthyroidism. This CDR3 reads CASSSPGLARSNEQFF. The CDR3 DNA is TGTGCCAGCAGCTCCCCGGGACTAGCGCGATCCAATGAGCAGTTCTTC. Full variable domain (rest looked up from reference TRBV7-3 and TRBJ2-1): GAGVSQTPSNKVTEKGKYVELRCDPISGHTALYWYRQSLGQGPEFLIYFQGTGAADDSGLPNDRFFAVRPEGSVSTLKIQRTERGDSAVYLCASSSPGLARSNEQFFGPGTRLTVL.